A single sample is the source of the 13 T cell receptor beta chains below, sequenced in a study of blood T cell repertoires in COVID-19. Only in-frame clones appear in the TCRdb table, and some are missing; sequencing was by immunoSEQ multiplex PCR. The sample comprises over 150,000 clones, roughly 80% of which are singletons, and around 7.8% rests with the top ten. The specimen sequenced was PBMCs or T cells enriched from blood (not recorded which). The source of these receptors is a man aged 50-59 years who had recovered from COVID-19.

The chain carries TRBV29-1 and TRBJ1-5, with D possibly matching TRBD1 (5 bases). There are 14 residues in the CDR3. Germline V gene data show CDR1 as SQVTM and CDR2 as ANQGSEA. V was cut by 6 bases and J by 3 bases, with 15 bases left in between. The CDR3 bases are TGCAGCGTGGGCGGGACTGATCCCAATCAGCCCCAGCATTTT. This gives the protein CSVGGTDPNQPQHF.

The chain joins TRBV7-3 to TRBJ1-1; 8 bases align to TRBD1. CDR3 length: 15 amino acids. The J segment lost 6 bases and the V segment lost 2 bases, leaving 8 bases of the junction unmatched. From germline, CDR1 is SGHTA and CDR2 FQGTGA. CDR3 nucleotides: TGTGCCAGCAGCTTAGTATTTACGACAGGGGCTGAAGCTTTCTTT. Translated, it gives CASSLVFTTGAEAFF. Filled out from reference TRBV7-3 and TRBJ1-1, the complete variable domain reads GAGVSQTPSNKVTEKGKYVELRCDPISGHTALYWYRQSLGQGPEFLIYFQGTGAADDSGLPNDRFFAVRPEGSVSTLKIQRTERGDSAVYLCASSLVFTTGAEAFFGQGTRLTVV.

V and J are TRBV12-5 and TRBJ2-1; possibly TRBD2 for D (7 bases). CDR3 length: 15 residues. In germline, CDR1 is LGHNT, CDR2 FRNRAP. V shed 5 bases and J shed 3 bases, with 14 bases lying between them. The CDR3 DNA follows: TGTGCTAGTGGTCTCCGGCGGGGGCACTACAATGAGCAGTTCTTC. Translated, it gives CASGLRRGHYNEQFF.

The chain links TRBV7-9 to TRBJ2-7, with 10 bases identical to TRBD1. Germline CDR1 reads SEHNR; CDR2 reads FQNEAQ (reference sequence). The CDR3 runs to 18 residues. The ends lost 5 bases at V and 6 bases at J; junction bases unmatched: 19. The CDR3 DNA reads TGTGCCAGCAGCCTCCACCGCGGGACAGGGGCCCTCGGTCGCGAGCAGTACTTC. Translating gives CASSLHRGTGALGREQYF.

The rearrangement links TRBV10-3 to TRBJ2-5, with 8 bases that match TRBD1. There are 13 residues in the CDR3. The junction had 7 bases not matched to a gene; V was cut back by 8 bases and J by 5 bases. Germline CDR1 and CDR2: ENHRY and SYGVKD. The CDR3 loop reads CAILGQGHETQYF. DNA for the CDR3: TGTGCCATCCTAGGACAGGGCCACGAGACCCAGTACTTC.

The chain carries TRBV7-9 and TRBJ2-7; 10 bases fit TRBD1. CDR3 length: 18 amino acids. Germline CDR1 SEHNR, CDR2 FQNEAQ (reference sequence). The trim removed 4 bases at V and 2 bases at J, leaving 14 bases unmatched. CDR3 region: CASSSVGRDRGQTYEQYF. The CDR3 coding sequence is TGTGCCAGCAGCTCCGTGGGGAGGGACAGGGGCCAGACCTACGAGCAGTACTTC.

This clone was seen a handful of times. The chain is built from TRBV7-8 and TRBJ2-2; the match to TRBD2 covers 8 bases. The CDR3 runs 19 residues. Germline assignment: CDR1 SGHVS and CDR2 FQNEAQ. V lost 7 bases, J lost 2 bases, and 18 bases stayed unmatched. The CDR3 sequence is CASTPPLRFAGGNTGELFF. CDR3 nucleotide sequence: TGTGCCAGCACGCCCCCCCTAAGATTCGCGGGGGGCAACACCGGGGAGCTGTTTTTT.

This clone was counted at least ten times. The chain has TRBV7-2 and TRBJ2-3; 10 bases align to TRBD2. J lost 4 bases, V lost 5 bases, and 6 bases had no gene match. The CDR3 covers 15 residues. The germline V gene encodes CDR1 SGHTA and CDR2 FQGNSA. The DNA for the CDR3 is TGTGCCAGCAGCCCGACTAGCGGGCGGGCAGATACGCAGTATTTT. This sequence encodes CASSPTSGRADTQYF.

In this sample, this clone turned up once. V usage is TRBV18 and J usage is TRBJ1-2; 8 positions match TRBD1. This CDR3 region has 13 residues. J was trimmed by 5 bases and V by 4 bases; bases with no gene match: 3. Looked up from germline, CDR1 is KGHSH and CDR2 is LQKENI. The CDR3: CASSQTGDYGYTF. CDR3 DNA: TGTGCCAGCTCACAGACAGGGGATTATGGCTACACCTTC. Together with reference TRBV18 and TRBJ1-2, the CDR3 gives the full variable domain: NAGVMQNPRHLVRRRGQEARLRCSPMKGHSHVYWYRQLPEEGLKFMVYLQKENIIDESGMPKERFSAEFPKEGPSILRIQQVVRGDSAAYFCASSQTGDYGYTFGSGTRLTVV.

The table lists this clone with a few counts. V gene TRBV5-4 combines with J gene TRBJ2-7, with D maybe TRBD2 (7 bases). V lost 4 bases and J lost 2, with 13 bases in between. This CDR3 is 14 amino acids long. In germline, CDR1 is SGHNT, CDR2 YYREEE (reference sequence). The CDR3 DNA reads as TGTGCCAGCAGCACGGGGGGCCCGCCCTACGAGCAGTACTTC. Protein sequence: CASSTGGPPYEQYF.

The V gene is TRBV19, the J gene TRBJ1-5; weak D call: TRBD1 (6 bases). The V gene lost 7 bases and the J gene lost 7 bases, with 17 bases spanning the gap. This CDR3 comprises 14 residues. Looked up from germline, CDR1 is LNHDA and CDR2 is SQIVND (reference sequence). As DNA, the CDR3 is TGTGCCAGTATGTCCTCGGGGGGCGGGCAGCCCCAGCATTTT. Residues: CASMSSGGGQPQHF.

The chain recombines TRBV5-1 with TRBJ2-7; 8 bases agree with TRBD1. The CDR3 is 14 residues long. Trimming took 4 bases from V and 6 from J; bases not matched to a gene: 9. Germline loops: CDR1 SGHRS, CDR2 YFSETQ. The CDR3 loop reads CASSRVTGGREQYF. DNA of the CDR3: TGCGCCAGCAGCCGCGTCACAGGGGGGCGCGAGCAGTACTTC.

The chain couples TRBV6-5 to TRBJ1-1; TRBD1 agrees at 7 bases. Germline V gene lookup returns CDR1 MNHEY and CDR2 SVGAGI. The V and J ends lost 8 bases and 7 bases, in that order; junction bases with no gene match: 10. CDR3 length equals 13 residues. The CDR3: CASVSYGTDEAFF. The CDR3 nucleotides read TGTGCCAGCGTTTCGTACGGGACAGATGAAGCTTTCTTT.